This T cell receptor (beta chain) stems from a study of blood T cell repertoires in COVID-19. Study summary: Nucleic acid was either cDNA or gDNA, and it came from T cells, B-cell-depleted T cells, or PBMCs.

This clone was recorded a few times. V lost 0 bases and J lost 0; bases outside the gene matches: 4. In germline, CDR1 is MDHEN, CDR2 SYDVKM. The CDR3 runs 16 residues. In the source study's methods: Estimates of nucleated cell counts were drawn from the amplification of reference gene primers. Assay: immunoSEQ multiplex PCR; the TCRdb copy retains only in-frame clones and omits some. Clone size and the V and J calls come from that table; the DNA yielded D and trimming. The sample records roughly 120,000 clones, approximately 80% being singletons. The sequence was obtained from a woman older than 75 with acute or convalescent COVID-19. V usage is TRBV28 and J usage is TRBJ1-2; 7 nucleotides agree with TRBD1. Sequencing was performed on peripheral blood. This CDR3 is CASSLWEGASNYGYTF. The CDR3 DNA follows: TGTGCCAGCAGTTTATGGGAGGGGGCCTCTAACTATGGCTACACCTTC.